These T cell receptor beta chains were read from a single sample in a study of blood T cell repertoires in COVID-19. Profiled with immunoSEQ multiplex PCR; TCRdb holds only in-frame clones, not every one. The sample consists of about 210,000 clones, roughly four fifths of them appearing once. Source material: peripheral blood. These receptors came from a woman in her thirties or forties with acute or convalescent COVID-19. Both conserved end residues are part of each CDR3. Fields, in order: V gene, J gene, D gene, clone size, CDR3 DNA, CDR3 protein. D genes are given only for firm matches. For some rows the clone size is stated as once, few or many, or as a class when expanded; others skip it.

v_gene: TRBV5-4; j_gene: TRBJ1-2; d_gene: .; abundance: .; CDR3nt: TGTGCCAGCAGCTGGAGGGGTTCTCTTAACTATGGCTACACCTTC; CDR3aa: CASSWRGSLNYGYTF
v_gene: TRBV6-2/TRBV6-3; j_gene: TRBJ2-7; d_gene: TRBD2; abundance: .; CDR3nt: TGTGCCAGCAGTTCGGACAGCGGGAGGGGATACGAGCAGTACTTC; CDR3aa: CASSSDSGRGYEQYF
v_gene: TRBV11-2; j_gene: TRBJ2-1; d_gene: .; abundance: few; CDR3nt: TGTGCCAGCAGCCGCAGGGGCGCAAACTACAATGAGCAGTTCTTC; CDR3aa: CASSRRGANYNEQFF
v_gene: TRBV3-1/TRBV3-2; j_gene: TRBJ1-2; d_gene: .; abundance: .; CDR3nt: TGTGCCAGCAGCCCCCCCCTACCCAGCCCTCTGGGGCACTATGGCTACACCTTC; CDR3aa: CASSPPLPSPLGHYGYTF
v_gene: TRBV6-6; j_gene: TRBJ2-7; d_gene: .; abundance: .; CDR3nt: TGTGCCAGCAGTCGACTTGCGCCAGCGGGCGACTCCTACGAGCAGTACTTC; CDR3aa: CASSRLAPAGDSYEQYF
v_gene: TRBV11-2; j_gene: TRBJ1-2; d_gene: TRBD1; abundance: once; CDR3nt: TGTGCCAGCAGCTTAGCGGGACAGGGCCATGGCTACACCTTC; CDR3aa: CASSLAGQGHGYTF
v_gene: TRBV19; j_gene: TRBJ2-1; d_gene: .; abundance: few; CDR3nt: TGTGCCAGTAGTATGACCCCCCGGGGAAACAATGAGCAGTTCTTC; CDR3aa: CASSMTPRGNNEQFF
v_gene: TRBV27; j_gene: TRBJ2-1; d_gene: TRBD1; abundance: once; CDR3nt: TGTGCCAGCAGTTTACCCCTCCCGGGACAGGCTTCCTACAATGAGCAGTTCTTC; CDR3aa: CASSLPLPGQASYNEQFF
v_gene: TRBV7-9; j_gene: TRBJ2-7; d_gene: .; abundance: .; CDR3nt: TGTGCCACCGGACAGCACGAGCAGTACTTC; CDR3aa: CATGQHEQYF
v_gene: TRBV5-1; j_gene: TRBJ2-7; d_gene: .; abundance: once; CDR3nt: TGCGCCCGTCCCCCCTACGAGCAGTACTTC; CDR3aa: CARPPYEQYF
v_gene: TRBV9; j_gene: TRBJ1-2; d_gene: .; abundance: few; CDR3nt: TGTGCCAGCAGCGTAGGGCAGACAGATCACTATGGCTACACCTTC; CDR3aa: CASSVGQTDHYGYTF
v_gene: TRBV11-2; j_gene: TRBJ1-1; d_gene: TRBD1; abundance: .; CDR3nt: TGTGCCAGCAGCTTAACAGGGGGAAAAGAGACTGAAGCTTTCTTT; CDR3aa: CASSLTGGKETEAFF
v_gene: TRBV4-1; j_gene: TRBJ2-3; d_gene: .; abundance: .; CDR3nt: TGCGCCAGCAGCCAACCCTCTGGGCCGGGGAGATCCACAGATACGCAGTATTTT; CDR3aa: CASSQPSGPGRSTDTQYF
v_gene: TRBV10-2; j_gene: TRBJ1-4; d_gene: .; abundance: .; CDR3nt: TGCGCCAGCAGTGATCCAGCAACTAATGAAAAACTGTTTTTT; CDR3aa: CASSDPATNEKLFF
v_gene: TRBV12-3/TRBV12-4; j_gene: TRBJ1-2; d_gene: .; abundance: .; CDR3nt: TGTGCCAGCAGTGAGCGACCCACCTGGAGCTACACCTTC; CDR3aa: CASSERPTWSYTF
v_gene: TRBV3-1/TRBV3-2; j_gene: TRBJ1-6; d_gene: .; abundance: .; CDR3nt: TGTGCCAGCAGCCACACCGGGACACAGAATTCACCCCTCCACTTT; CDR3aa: CASSHTGTQNSPLHF
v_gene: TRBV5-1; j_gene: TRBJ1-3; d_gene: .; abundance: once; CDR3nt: TGCGCCAGCAGCCGGGATGCTGGAAACACCATATATTTT; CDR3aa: CASSRDAGNTIYF
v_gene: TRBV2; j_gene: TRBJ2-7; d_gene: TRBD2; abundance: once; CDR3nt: TGTGCCAGCAGTGATAGCGGGGGGGCCGCCGAGCAGTACTTC; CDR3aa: CASSDSGGAAEQYF
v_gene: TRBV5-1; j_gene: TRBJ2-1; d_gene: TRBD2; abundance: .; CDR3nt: TGCGCCAGCAGCTTGGAGACTAGCGGGAACTACAATGAGCAGTTCTTC; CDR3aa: CASSLETSGNYNEQFF
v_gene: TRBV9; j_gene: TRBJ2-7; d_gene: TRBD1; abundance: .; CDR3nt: TGTGCCAGCAGCGAGACAGGGTGGACCTACGAGCAGTACTTC; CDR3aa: CASSETGWTYEQYF
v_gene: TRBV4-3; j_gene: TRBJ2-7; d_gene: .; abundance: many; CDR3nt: TGCGCCAGCAGCCAAGATTGGCTCCGAAGAGGATCCTACGAGCAGTACTTC; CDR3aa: CASSQDWLRRGSYEQYF
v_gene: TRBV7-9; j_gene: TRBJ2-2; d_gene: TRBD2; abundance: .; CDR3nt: TGTGCCAGCAGCCGAACAGCGGGAGTCGGCTACACCGGGGAGCTGTTTTTT; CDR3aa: CASSRTAGVGYTGELFF
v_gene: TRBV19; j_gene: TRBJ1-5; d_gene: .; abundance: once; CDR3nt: TGTGCCAGTAGTATAGCGGGGGGCCAGATTAGCAATCAGCCCCAGCATTTT; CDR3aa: CASSIAGGQISNQPQHF
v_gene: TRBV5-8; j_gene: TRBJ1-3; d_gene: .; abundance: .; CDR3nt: TGTGCCAGCAGCTTACAGGGATGGTCTGGAAACACCATATATTTT; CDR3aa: CASSLQGWSGNTIYF
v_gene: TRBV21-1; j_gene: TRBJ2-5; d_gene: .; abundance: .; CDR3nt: TGTGCCAGCAGCAAGGGGACAGGGTTGGAGACCCAGTACTTC; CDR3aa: CASSKGTGLETQYF
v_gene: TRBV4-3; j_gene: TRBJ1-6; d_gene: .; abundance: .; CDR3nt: TGCGCCAGCAGCCAAGATGAAACAGGGAGCTCCTATAATTCACCCCTCCACTTT; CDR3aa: CASSQDETGSSYNSPLHF
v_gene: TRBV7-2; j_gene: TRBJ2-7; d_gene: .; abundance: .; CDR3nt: TGTGCCAGCAGCTTAACGACTAGTCACTACGAGCAGTACTTC; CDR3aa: CASSLTTSHYEQYF
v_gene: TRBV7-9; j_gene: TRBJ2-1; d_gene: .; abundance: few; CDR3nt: TGTGCCAGCAGCCCTTTCTGGAGTAATGAGCAGTTCTTC; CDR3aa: CASSPFWSNEQFF
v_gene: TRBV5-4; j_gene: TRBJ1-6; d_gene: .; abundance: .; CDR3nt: TGTGCCAGCAGCTTGGGACAGGCGAATTCACCCCTCCACTTT; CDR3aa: CASSLGQANSPLHF
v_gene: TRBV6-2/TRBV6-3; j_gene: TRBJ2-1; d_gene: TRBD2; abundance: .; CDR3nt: TGTGCCAGCAGTTACTCGGGGGGACTAGTGAATGAGCAGTTCTTC; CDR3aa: CASSYSGGLVNEQFF
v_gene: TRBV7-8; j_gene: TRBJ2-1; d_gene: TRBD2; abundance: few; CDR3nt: TGTGCCAGCAGCCTAGGTGGGGGAGGGATCAATGAGCAGTTCTTC; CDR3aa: CASSLGGGGINEQFF
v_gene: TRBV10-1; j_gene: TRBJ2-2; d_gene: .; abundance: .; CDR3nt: TGCGCCAGCAGTGACGGCCTAGAGATAAACACCGGGGAGCTGTTTTTT; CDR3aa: CASSDGLEINTGELFF
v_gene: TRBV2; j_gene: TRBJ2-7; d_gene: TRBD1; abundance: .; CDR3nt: TGTGCCAGCAGTGAAGGGACAGGTCAGAGCTTC; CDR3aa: CASSEGTGQSF
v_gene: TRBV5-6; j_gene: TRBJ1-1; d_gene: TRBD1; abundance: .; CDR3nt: TGTGCCAGCAGCTTGCTGAGGACAGGGGGCGGAACTGAAGCTTTCTTT; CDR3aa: CASSLLRTGGGTEAFF
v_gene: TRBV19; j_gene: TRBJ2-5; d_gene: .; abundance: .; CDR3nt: TGTGCCAGTAGTATAGATCCGCGGCATAGAGAGACCCAGTACTTC; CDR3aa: CASSIDPRHRETQYF
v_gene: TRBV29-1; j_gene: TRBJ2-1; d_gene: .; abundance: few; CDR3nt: TGCAGCGTTGACAGCTACAATGAGCAGTTCTTC; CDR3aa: CSVDSYNEQFF
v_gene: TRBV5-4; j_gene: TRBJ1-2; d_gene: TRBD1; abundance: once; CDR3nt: TGTGCCAGCAGCCTGTACAGGGGGCAAGTGGGTAAGGGCTACACCTTC; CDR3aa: CASSLYRGQVGKGYTF
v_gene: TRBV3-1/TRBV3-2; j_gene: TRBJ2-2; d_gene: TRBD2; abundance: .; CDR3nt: TGTGCCAGCAGCCCCGGAAAGCGGGGGGGCCGGACCGGGGAGCTGTTTTTT; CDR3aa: CASSPGKRGGRTGELFF
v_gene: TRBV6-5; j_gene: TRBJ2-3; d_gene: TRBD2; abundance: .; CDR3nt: TGTGCCAGCAGCTCTACTAGCGGGTCCACAGATACGCAGTATTTT; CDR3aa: CASSSTSGSTDTQYF
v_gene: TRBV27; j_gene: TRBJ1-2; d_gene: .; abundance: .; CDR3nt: TGTGCCAGCAGGGGGGGGGCGGGAGCGAACTATGGCTACACCTTC; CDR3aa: CASRGGAGANYGYTF
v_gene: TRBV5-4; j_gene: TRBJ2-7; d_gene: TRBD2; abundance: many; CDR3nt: TGTGCCAGCAGCTTCTCCGGGACTAGCTCCTACGAGCAGTACTTC; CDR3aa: CASSFSGTSSYEQYF
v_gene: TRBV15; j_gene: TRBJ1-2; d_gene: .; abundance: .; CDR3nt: TGTGCCACCAGCGCCGGCGGGGTGAGCTATGGCTACACCTTC; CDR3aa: CATSAGGVSYGYTF
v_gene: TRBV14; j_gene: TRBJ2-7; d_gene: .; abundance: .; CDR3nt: TGTGCCAGCAGCCAAACGACAGGCGTCTACGAGCAGTACTTC; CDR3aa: CASSQTTGVYEQYF
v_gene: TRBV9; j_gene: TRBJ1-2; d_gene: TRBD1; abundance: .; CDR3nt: TGTGCCTCGGACGGGGGACAGGGCACGTCAGGCTACACCTTC; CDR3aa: CASDGGQGTSGYTF
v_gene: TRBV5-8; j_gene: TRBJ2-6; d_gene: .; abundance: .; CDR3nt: TGTGCCAGCAGTTACAGGGGGGGATTCTCTGGGGCCAACGTCCTGACTTTC; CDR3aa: CASSYRGGFSGANVLTF
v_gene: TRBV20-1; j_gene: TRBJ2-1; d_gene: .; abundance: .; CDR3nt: TGCAGTGCCCTAGTTGTTGATGAGCAGTTCTTC; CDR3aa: CSALVVDEQFF